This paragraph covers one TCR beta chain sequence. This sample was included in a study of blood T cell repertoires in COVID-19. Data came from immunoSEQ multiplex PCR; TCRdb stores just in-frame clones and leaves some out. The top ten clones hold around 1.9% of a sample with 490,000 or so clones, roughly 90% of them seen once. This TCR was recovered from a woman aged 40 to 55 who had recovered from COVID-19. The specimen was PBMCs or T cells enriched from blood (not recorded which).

CDR3 residues: CASSHLPGTGVYGYTF. CDR3 nucleotides: TGTGCCAGTAGCCACCTCCCCGGGACAGGAGTCTATGGCTACACCTTC. This chain joins TRBV19 and TRBJ1-2; 8 nucleotides align to TRBD1. The CDR3 covers 16 residues. Trimming took 6 bases from V and 4 from J; bases not matched to a gene: 13. Germline CDR1 is LNHDA and CDR2 is SQIVND (reference sequence). The full variable domain, completed using reference TRBV19 and TRBJ1-2, is DGGITQSPKYLFRKEGQNVTLSCEQNLNHDAMYWYRQDPGQGLRLIYYSQIVNDFQKGDIAEGYSVSREKKESFPLTVTSAQKNPTAFYLCASSHLPGTGVYGYTFGSGTRLTVV.